Each of the 29 T cell receptor beta chains below was sequenced from the same sample in a study of blood T cells in healthy people across ages. Then a second PCR, running roughly 6 to 11 cycles, was carried out with a sample-barcoded 5' primer and a J-beta primer mix. TCRdb used MiXCR to reprocess the 5' RACE reads, holding one entry per CDR3 protein. The repertoire holds 1.5 million to 2 million distinct CDR3 sequences, with 49% as singletons. The sample comprised blood. These TCRs come from a woman aged 40 to 55 in good health.

The chain employs TRBV7-9 and TRBJ1-4, with D maybe TRBD1 (5 bases). The CDR3 sequence is 15 residues long. V lost 3 bases and J 6 bases, leaving 14 bases between the germline ends. CDR1 SEHNR and CDR2 FQNEAQ come from the germline V gene (reference sequence). CDR3 nucleotides: TGTGCCAGCAGCTTGACGGGACGTAGCGATGAAAAACTGTTTTTT. This encodes CASSLTGRSDEKLFF.

This clonotype was picked up a small number of times. CDR3 sequence reads: CSVSRKETQYF. CDR3 DNA: TGCAGCGTGAGCAGAAAAGAGACCCAGTACTTC. The J gene is TRBJ2-5, the V gene TRBV29-1; D is ambiguous. Trimming took off 6 bases at V and 3 bases at J, with 8 bases between the two ends. The CDR3 loop spans 11 amino acids. From germline, CDR1 is SQVTM and CDR2 ANQGSEA.

This clonotype was detected a few times. The chain joins TRBV20-1 to TRBJ2-5; no definite D call. Per the germline V gene, CDR1 is DFQATT and CDR2 is SNEGSKA (reference sequence). V was clipped by 5 bases and J by 2 bases, with 6 bases between them. The CDR3 has 11 amino acids. The CDR3 DNA reads TGCAGTGCTGAAGATCAAGAGACCCAGTACTTC. This sequence encodes CSAEDQETQYF.

CDR3 region: CSATRTVNQPQHF. CDR3 coding DNA: TGCAGTGCCACCAGGACGGTTAATCAGCCCCAGCATTTT. The chain links TRBV20-1 to TRBJ1-5; no clear D. The ends were cut back, 6 bases at V and 4 bases at J, with 13 bases in the middle. Per the germline V gene, CDR1 is DFQATT and CDR2 is SNEGSKA (reference sequence). CDR3 length: 13 amino acids.

V and J are TRBV4-1 and TRBJ2-3, with D possibly matching TRBD2 (5 bases). Per germline, CDR1 MGHRA and CDR2 YSYEKL. The CDR3 contains 15 residues. V was shortened by 3 bases and J by 4 bases, with 14 bases between the two germline ends. As DNA, the CDR3 is TGCGCCAGCAGCCAGGAGAGGGCCCCGGCAGATACGCAGTATTTT. Translation: CASSQERAPADTQYF.

J is TRBJ2-5 and V is TRBV5-1; a weak D match, TRBD2 (7 bases). The CDR3 runs to 12 residues. Germline-derived CDR1 and CDR2 are SGHRS and YFSETQ. With 6 bases removed from V and 5 bases from J, the gap between germline ends came to 11 bases. In DNA, the CDR3 is TGCGCCAGCACGGGGGGCCGTGAGACCCAGTACTTC. Its translation is CASTGGRETQYF.

This clonotype was recorded once. This rearrangement joins TRBV20-1 to TRBJ2-3, with 9 bases lining up with TRBD2. CDR1 is DFQATT and CDR2 is SNEGSKA in the germline V gene (reference sequence). The CDR3 runs to 15 residues. V shed 5 bases, J shed 0 bases, and the junction held 6 bases outside the gene matches. This CDR3 reads CSAPSGGPSTDTQYF. CDR3 DNA: TGCAGTGCTCCCAGCGGGGGGCCAAGCACAGATACGCAGTATTTT.

The rearrangement joins TRBV28 to TRBJ2-4; no firm D call. Gene TRBJ2-7 matches the end of the DNA better, so the J call may be wrong. This CDR3 is 14 amino acids long. Looked up from germline, CDR1 is MDHEN and CDR2 is SYDVKM. The chain's CDR3 is CASSASFTFYEQYF. As DNA, the CDR3 is TGTGCCAGCAGTGCGTCTTTCACTTTCTACGAGCAGTACTTC.

This chain links TRBV9 with TRBJ2-5; D may be TRBD1 or TRBD2 (6 bases each). V was trimmed by 4 bases and J by 3 bases, leaving 16 bases between them. The germline gives CDR1 SGDLS, CDR2 YYNGEE. The CDR3 covers 15 residues. CDR3 sequence (DNA): TGTGCCAGCAGCATTGAACGGGGGCGCGAAGAGACCCAGTACTTC. This sequence encodes CASSIERGREETQYF.

The chain recombines TRBV14 with TRBJ2-1; D uncertain. V dropped 4 bases and J dropped 0 bases, with 13 bases sitting between them. The CDR3 extends over 16 amino acids. Germline V gene sequence: CDR1 SGHDN, CDR2 FVKESK. The CDR3 is CASSLPGGNSYNEQFF. The DNA of the CDR3 is TGTGCCAGCAGCCTGCCGGGCGGCAACTCCTACAATGAGCAGTTCTTC.

The chain couples TRBV12-3 or TRBV12-4 to TRBJ2-7, with D possibly TRBD2 on 6 matching bases. Trimming cost V 5 bases and J 7 bases, with 21 bases left between them. This CDR3 region has 15 residues. DNA for the CDR3: TGTGCCAGCAGTCCGGGACTGGGGATTTACAATGAGCAGTACTTC. The encoded protein is CASSPGLGIYNEQYF.

The chain has TRBV9 and TRBJ1-1, with 9 bases matching TRBD1. The germline gives CDR1 SGDLS, CDR2 YYNGEE. The CDR3 consists of 12 residues. Unmatched junction bases numbered 6, after V lost 3 bases and J lost 12 bases. CDR3 sequence reads: CASSDRDRETFF. CDR3 in DNA: TGTGCCAGCAGCGACCGGGACAGGGAGACTTTCTTT.

This clonotype was seen only a few times. This chain connects TRBV28 to TRBJ2-5; 7 nucleotides match TRBD2. This CDR3 has 16 amino acids. V shed 6 bases, J shed 3 bases, and the junction held 13 bases outside the gene matches. The V gene's germline CDR1 is MDHEN and CDR2 SYDVKM. The CDR3 is CASSWEYSGREETQYF. The CDR3 nucleotides read TGTGCCAGCAGCTGGGAATACTCAGGGAGGGAAGAGACCCAGTACTTC.

This chain uses TRBV6-2 or TRBV6-3 with TRBJ2-1; D remains unclear. V was pared by 4 bases and J by 4 bases, with 14 bases between. CDR1 MNHEY and CDR2 SVGEGT come from the germline V gene. This CDR3 comprises 15 residues. The CDR3 protein is CASSSARRRYNEQFF. The CDR3 nucleotides are TGTGCCAGCAGTTCCGCCAGGCGCCGTTACAATGAGCAGTTCTTC.

This clonotype has just a few counts. The V and J genes are TRBV7-9 and TRBJ2-5, with TRBD2 matching 9 bases. V lost 4 bases, J lost 5 bases, and 11 bases stayed unmatched. Germline loops: CDR1 SEHNR, CDR2 FQNEAQ (reference sequence). This CDR3 region has 16 residues. The CDR3 DNA reads TGTGCCAGCAGCTATGGGGCTAGCGGGGTTGAGGAGACCCAGTACTTC. Translation: CASSYGASGVEETQYF.

This clonotype has a handful of counts. The chain recombines TRBV11-2 with TRBJ2-7; possible D gene TRBD1, 5 bases. CDR1 SGHAT and CDR2 FQNNGV come from the germline V gene. Trimming removed 5 bases at V and 3 bases at J, with 11 bases between. This CDR3 region has 13 residues. The CDR3 region has the DNA TGTGCCAGCAGCGCACGACAGATCTACGAGCAGTACTTC. Amino acids: CASSARQIYEQYF.

This clonotype came up a few times. The rearrangement joins TRBV3-1 to TRBJ2-5, with 9 positions matching TRBD2. Germline-derived CDR1 and CDR2 are LGHDT and YNNKEL (reference sequence). V dropped 0 bases and J dropped 1; count of bases not matched to a gene: 6. The CDR3 has 17 amino acids. DNA of the CDR3: TGTGCCAGCAGCCAAGATCCAGCGGGGGGTCCCCAAGAGACCCAGTACTTC. Protein sequence: CASSQDPAGGPQETQYF.

The V call is TRBV6-1, the J call TRBJ1-4; 10 positions match TRBD1. V was pared by 11 bases and J by 8 bases, with 14 bases of the junction left unmatched. The CDR3 has 15 amino acids. Per the germline V gene, CDR1 is MNHNS and CDR2 is SASEGT. The CDR3, as DNA: TGTGCCGGCAATATCGAGGACAGGGGGGCAGAAAAACTGTTTTTT. It is translated as CAGNIEDRGAEKLFF.

This sequence joins TRBV20-1 and TRBJ1-2; D possibly corresponds to TRBD1 (5 bases). The germline V gene has CDR1 DFQATT and CDR2 SNEGSKA (reference sequence). The V end was cut by 4 bases, the J end by 4 bases, with 13 bases between. This CDR3 has 13 residues. The CDR3 sequence: CSANLDSTYGYTF. Written as DNA, the CDR3 is TGCAGTGCTAACTTAGACAGTACCTATGGCTACACCTTC.

This clonotype was observed a few times. Relative to the germline gene, one junction end is altered; a read error may explain this. The rearrangement links TRBV5-5 to TRBJ2-5, with TRBD1 matching over 7 bases. Germline assignment: CDR1 SGHKS and CDR2 YYEKEE (reference sequence). This CDR3 is 21 amino acids long. Written as DNA, the CDR3 is TGTGCCAGCAGTTTGGCATCCCAATTGGGGACAGACACAACTTCCCAAGAGACCCAGTACTTC. This gives the protein CASSLASQLGTDTTSQETQYF.

The V and J genes are TRBV2 and TRBJ1-1, with D uncertain. The CDR3 has 13 residues. V was shortened by 10 bases and J by 3 bases, with 15 bases between the two germline ends. Germline V gene lookup returns CDR1 SNHLY and CDR2 FYNNEI. The CDR3 nucleotides are TGTGCCACCCAAAGAGAGAGGGACACTGAAGCTTTCTTT. Protein sequence: CATQRERDTEAFF.

This chain connects TRBV6-1 to TRBJ2-7; no clear D. V was shortened by 5 bases and J by 0 bases, with 14 bases between the two germline ends. The CDR3 length is 15 residues. CDR1 is MNHNS and CDR2 is SASEGT in the germline V gene. The CDR3 sequence: CASSKPTSSSYEQYF. CDR3 in DNA: TGTGCCAGCAGTAAGCCGACCAGCAGCTCCTACGAGCAGTACTTC.

This chain links TRBV28 with TRBJ2-5; a possible D gene is TRBD2 (5 bases). The CDR3 has 13 amino acids. The germline V gene has CDR1 MDHEN and CDR2 SYDVKM. The V end lost 5 bases, the J end lost 0 bases, and 7 bases lay between the germline ends. The CDR3 here is CASSKRNQETQYF. In nucleotides, the CDR3 is TGTGCCAGCAGTAAGCGGAACCAAGAGACCCAGTACTTC.

With regard to this clonotype: One end of the junction varies from germline; a read error may be responsible. The DNA of the CDR3 is TGCGGCGTTGCGGACAGTAACTATGGCTACACCTTC. Protein sequence: CGVADSNYGYTF. This sequence joins TRBV29-1 and TRBJ1-2; TRBD1 might be the D (6 bases). Germline CDR1 is SQVTM and CDR2 is ANQGSEA. CDR3 length equals 12 residues.

This chain links TRBV24-1 with TRBJ2-1; 10 nucleotides agree with TRBD1. Germline V gene lookup returns CDR1 KGHDR and CDR2 SFDVKD. This CDR3 contains 16 residues. The trim removed 3 bases at V and 4 bases at J, leaving 5 bases unmatched. The CDR3 nucleotides read TGTGCCACCAGTGATCCCGGGACAGGGGTATACAATGAGCAGTTCTTC. This sequence encodes CATSDPGTGVYNEQFF.

The CDR3 region is CASLRTLNTEAFF. The CDR3 bases are TGTGCCAGTCTCCGGACCCTGAACACTGAAGCTTTCTTT. V and J are TRBV6-5 and TRBJ1-1; D not certain. Looked up from germline, CDR1 is MNHEY and CDR2 is SVGAGI. V gave up 9 bases and J gave up 0 bases, with 11 bases separating them. CDR3 length: 13 amino acids.

This chain connects TRBV27 to TRBJ2-1; D remains ambiguous. This CDR3 comprises 15 residues. Germline V gives CDR1 MNHEY, CDR2 SMNVEV (reference sequence). V shed 5 bases and J shed 1 base, with 12 bases lying between them. For the CDR3, the DNA is TGTGCCAGCAGTCCCGATGTAATGTCCTACAATGAGCAGTTCTTC. Residues: CASSPDVMSYNEQFF.

Only a few counts were recorded for this clonotype. The chain employs TRBV18 and TRBJ1-4; 9 nucleotides line up with TRBD1. This CDR3 spans 15 amino acids. The junction had 4 bases not matched to a gene; V was cut back by 3 bases and J by 5 bases. Germline values: CDR1 KGHSH, CDR2 LQKENI. This chain's CDR3 is CASSPTGTGNEKLFF. The CDR3, as DNA: TGTGCCAGCTCACCGACCGGGACAGGGAATGAAAAACTGTTTTTT.

The gene calls are TRBV4-3 and TRBJ2-6, with 9 bases identical to TRBD1. CDR1 and CDR2 from the germline V gene are LGHNA and YSLEER. The CDR3 is 18 amino acids. V lost 4 bases and J lost 2; bases outside the gene matches: 9. The CDR3 DNA reads as TGCGCCAGCAGCCCTCGGACAGGGGATATGCCTGGGGCCAACGTCCTGACTTTC. This sequence encodes CASSPRTGDMPGANVLTF.